This T cell receptor beta chain was documented in a study of blood T cell repertoires in COVID-19. Study-level background: Both acute and convalescent COVID-19 samples were obtained from the United States, Italy and Spain. The analysed material was cDNA or gDNA that came from T cells, B-cell-depleted T cells, or PBMCs.

This CDR3 is 17 amino acids long. The germline V gene has CDR1 KGHSH and CDR2 LQKENI. V lost 1 base and J lost 2; bases outside the gene matches: 8. This table comes from immunoSEQ multiplex PCR, and its TCRdb copy is limited to in-frame clones, with some not included. The sample lists tens of thousands of clones; around 85% were seen once. The chain links TRBV18 to TRBJ1-1, with 9 positions matching TRBD1. The specimen was peripheral blood. The receptor comes from a human donor in a cohort sampled during active COVID-19. CDR3 in amino acids: CASSPRGTGLFNTEAFF. In DNA, the CDR3 is TGTGCCAGCTCACCACGGGGGACAGGGCTCTTTAACACTGAAGCTTTCTTT.